A selection of T cell receptor beta chains follows, all from one sample in a study of identical twins. Via MiXCR, TCRdb re-called the 5' RACE reads, giving one row per CDR3 protein. The repertoire consists of fewer than 650,000 distinct CDR3 sequences, with 7% to 7.5% occurring once and the leading ten covering roughly 1.5%. These data were also reused for a study on yellow fever vaccine responses in identical twins.

Sequencing was carried out using PBMCs. Every receptor here comes from a young woman in good health. Both conserved end residues are part of each CDR3. The D gene is left open where the match is weak. Clone size is not always given. Where it is, it says once, few, many or a class for expanded clones.

j_call: TRBJ2-3; clone_size: many; d_call: TRBD2; v_call: TRBV12-3/TRBV12-4; cdr3_nt: TGTGCCAGCAAAACGACTAGCGGGGTTTCCGAGGGTGGGTCGCAGTATTTT; cdr3_aa: CASKTTSGVSEGGSQYF
j_call: TRBJ2-1; clone_size: few; d_call: -; v_call: TRBV12-3/TRBV12-4; cdr3_nt: TGTGCCAGCAGTTTATTAGTGGATCTCTATCGTCCGGCGCAGTTCTTC; cdr3_aa: CASSLLVDLYRPAQFF
j_call: TRBJ2-4; clone_size: few; d_call: TRBD1; v_call: TRBV27; cdr3_nt: TGTGCCAGCAGTCTGGGACAGCCAGGAGCCAAAAACATTCAGTACTTC; cdr3_aa: CASSLGQPGAKNIQYF
j_call: TRBJ1-1; clone_size: many; d_call: -; v_call: TRBV29-1; cdr3_nt: TGCAGCGTGGAGCAGGGTGTAGCGGCTTTCTTT; cdr3_aa: CSVEQGVAAFF
j_call: TRBJ2-7; clone_size: few; d_call: -; v_call: TRBV6-1; cdr3_nt: TGTGCCAGCAAAGTCTTTGCAACTGGTATATCCTACGAGCAGTACTTC; cdr3_aa: CASKVFATGISYEQYF
j_call: TRBJ2-5; clone_size: -; d_call: TRBD1; v_call: TRBV6-4; cdr3_nt: TGTGCCACCAAAGGACAGGGAGTCCAAGAGACCCAGTACTTC; cdr3_aa: CATKGQGVQETQYF
j_call: TRBJ2-5; clone_size: many; d_call: TRBD2; v_call: TRBV10-3; cdr3_nt: TGTGCCTCCGGACTAGCGGGAAAAGAGACCCAGTACTTC; cdr3_aa: CASGLAGKETQYF
j_call: TRBJ1-1; clone_size: many; d_call: TRBD1; v_call: TRBV29-1; cdr3_nt: TGCAGCGTCCGGACAGGGGACACTGAAGCTTTCTTT; cdr3_aa: CSVRTGDTEAFF
j_call: TRBJ1-2; clone_size: few; d_call: -; v_call: TRBV29-1; cdr3_nt: TGCAGCGTTGTACTCCAGGAAGCAGGATTTAACTATGGCTACACCTTC; cdr3_aa: CSVVLQEAGFNYGYTF
j_call: TRBJ2-7; clone_size: many; d_call: TRBD2; v_call: TRBV20-1; cdr3_nt: TGCAGTGCTAGTGTACTAGCGGGAGTGGGCGAGCAGTACTTC; cdr3_aa: CSASVLAGVGEQYF
j_call: TRBJ2-1; clone_size: -; d_call: -; v_call: TRBV20-1; cdr3_nt: TGCAGTGCTAGAGTCGGGGGAACCTCCTACAATGAGCAGTTCTTC; cdr3_aa: CSARVGGTSYNEQFF
j_call: TRBJ2-2; clone_size: -; d_call: TRBD2; v_call: TRBV6-2/TRBV6-3; cdr3_nt: TGTGCCAGCAGCCCCAGCGGGAGGTACACCGGGGAGCTGTTTTTT; cdr3_aa: CASSPSGRYTGELFF
j_call: TRBJ1-1; clone_size: -; d_call: -; v_call: TRBV11-2; cdr3_nt: TGTGCCAGCAGCTTAGATCAAAGCACTGAAGCTTTCTTT; cdr3_aa: CASSLDQSTEAFF
j_call: TRBJ2-2; clone_size: many; d_call: -; v_call: TRBV6-6; cdr3_nt: TGTGCCAGCAGTTACCCCGGGGAGCTGTTTTTT; cdr3_aa: CASSYPGELFF
j_call: TRBJ1-2; clone_size: many; d_call: TRBD1; v_call: TRBV12-3/TRBV12-4; cdr3_nt: TGTGCCAGCAGTTTGTGGACAGGAGATGGCTATGGCTACACCTTC; cdr3_aa: CASSLWTGDGYGYTF
j_call: TRBJ2-1; clone_size: -; d_call: -; v_call: TRBV5-1; cdr3_nt: TGCGCCAGCGCGTCCCAAGCAACCTCCTACAATGAGCAGTTCTTC; cdr3_aa: CASASQATSYNEQFF
j_call: TRBJ2-7; clone_size: many; d_call: TRBD1; v_call: TRBV6-2/TRBV6-3; cdr3_nt: TGTGCCAGCAGTTACTCCGGACAGGGGGTTTTCTACGAGCAGTACTTC; cdr3_aa: CASSYSGQGVFYEQYF
j_call: TRBJ2-7; clone_size: -; d_call: -; v_call: TRBV7-8; cdr3_nt: TGTGCCAGCAGACCGACTGGAATATCTTCGCGGGAGCAGTACTTC; cdr3_aa: CASRPTGISSREQYF
j_call: TRBJ2-3; clone_size: -; d_call: TRBD2; v_call: TRBV6-5; cdr3_nt: TGTGCCAGCAGTTACACCCGACTAGCGGGGGTTCGCACAGATACGCAGTATTTT; cdr3_aa: CASSYTRLAGVRTDTQYF